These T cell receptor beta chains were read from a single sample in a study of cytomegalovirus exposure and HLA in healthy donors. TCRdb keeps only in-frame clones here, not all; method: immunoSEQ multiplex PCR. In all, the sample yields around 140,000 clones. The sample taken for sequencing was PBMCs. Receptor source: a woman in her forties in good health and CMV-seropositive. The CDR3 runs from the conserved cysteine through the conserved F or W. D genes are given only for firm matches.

CDR3nt: TGTGCCAGCAGCTTGTACAGGGACGCTGGCTACACCTTC
CDR3aa: CASSLYRDAGYTF
d_gene: NA
v_gene: TRBV5-8
j_gene: TRBJ1-2

CDR3nt: TGTGCCAGCAGTTTATATCGTCCCAGTGGTCATAATAGCAATCAGCCCCAGCATTTT
CDR3aa: CASSLYRPSGHNSNQPQHF
d_gene: NA
v_gene: TRBV28
j_gene: TRBJ1-5

CDR3nt: TGTGTCAGCAGCGTAGGGACAGAACACTACGAGCAGTACTTC
CDR3aa: CVSSVGTEHYEQYF
d_gene: TRBD1
v_gene: TRBV9
j_gene: TRBJ2-7

CDR3nt: TGTGCCAGCAGTTACTCCAGGGAGGTTGGCTACACCTTC
CDR3aa: CASSYSREVGYTF
d_gene: NA
v_gene: TRBV6-5
j_gene: TRBJ1-2

CDR3nt: TGCGCCAGCAGCTTGGGGGCGGAGGGCTATGGCTACACCTTC
CDR3aa: CASSLGAEGYGYTF
d_gene: NA
v_gene: TRBV5-1
j_gene: TRBJ1-2

CDR3nt: TGTGCCAGCAGCTCGGAGAGCCGCTACAATGAGCAGTTCTTC
CDR3aa: CASSSESRYNEQFF
d_gene: NA
v_gene: TRBV5-6
j_gene: TRBJ2-1

CDR3nt: TGCGCCAGCAGCCCAACCGGGACAGGGGTCACCGGGGAGCTGTTTTTT
CDR3aa: CASSPTGTGVTGELFF
d_gene: TRBD1
v_gene: TRBV4-3
j_gene: TRBJ2-2

CDR3nt: TGTGCCAGCAGCTTAGAGTCGGGGGGGGGCTATGGCTACACCTTC
CDR3aa: CASSLESGGGYGYTF
d_gene: NA
v_gene: TRBV7-2
j_gene: TRBJ1-2

CDR3nt: TGTGCCAGCAGCCGTAACAGGGTCCAAGAGACCCAGTACTTC
CDR3aa: CASSRNRVQETQYF
d_gene: NA
v_gene: TRBV5-6
j_gene: TRBJ2-5

CDR3nt: TGTGCCAGCGCACAGGGGGAGTACAATGAACAGTTCTTC
CDR3aa: CASAQGEYNEQFF
d_gene: TRBD1
v_gene: TRBV25-1
j_gene: TRBJ2-1

CDR3nt: TGTGCCAGTAGTACCACCGGGACAGGGTCCACTGAAGCTTTCTTT
CDR3aa: CASSTTGTGSTEAFF
d_gene: TRBD1
v_gene: TRBV19
j_gene: TRBJ1-1

CDR3nt: TGTGCCAGCAGCTTGGTCCCTAGCGGGAGTATGGTTAATGAGCAGTTCTTC
CDR3aa: CASSLVPSGSMVNEQFF
d_gene: TRBD2
v_gene: TRBV5-4
j_gene: TRBJ2-1

CDR3nt: TGTGCCAGCAGCTTAGGGGGGGCGCAGAATCAGCCCCAGCATTTT
CDR3aa: CASSLGGAQNQPQHF
d_gene: NA
v_gene: TRBV5-4
j_gene: TRBJ1-5

CDR3nt: TGTGCCATCAGTGGACGGACTAGCGGCACCGGGGAGCTGTTTTTT
CDR3aa: CAISGRTSGTGELFF
d_gene: TRBD2
v_gene: TRBV10-3
j_gene: TRBJ2-2

CDR3nt: TGTGCCAGCAGCTTTGACAGCCCCAACGAGCAGTACTTC
CDR3aa: CASSFDSPNEQYF
d_gene: NA
v_gene: TRBV5-4
j_gene: TRBJ2-7

CDR3nt: TGTGCCAGCAACCGGGACAGGGGGCAGCCCCAGCATTTT
CDR3aa: CASNRDRGQPQHF
d_gene: TRBD1
v_gene: TRBV2
j_gene: TRBJ1-5

CDR3nt: TGTGCCAGCAGTTTTGAGGGTCAGCATGGCTACACCTTC
CDR3aa: CASSFEGQHGYTF
d_gene: NA
v_gene: TRBV28
j_gene: TRBJ1-2

CDR3nt: TGTGCCAGCAGTCTCATCGAGGGGGCCGGGGAGCTGTTTTTT
CDR3aa: CASSLIEGAGELFF
d_gene: NA
v_gene: TRBV6-6
j_gene: TRBJ2-2